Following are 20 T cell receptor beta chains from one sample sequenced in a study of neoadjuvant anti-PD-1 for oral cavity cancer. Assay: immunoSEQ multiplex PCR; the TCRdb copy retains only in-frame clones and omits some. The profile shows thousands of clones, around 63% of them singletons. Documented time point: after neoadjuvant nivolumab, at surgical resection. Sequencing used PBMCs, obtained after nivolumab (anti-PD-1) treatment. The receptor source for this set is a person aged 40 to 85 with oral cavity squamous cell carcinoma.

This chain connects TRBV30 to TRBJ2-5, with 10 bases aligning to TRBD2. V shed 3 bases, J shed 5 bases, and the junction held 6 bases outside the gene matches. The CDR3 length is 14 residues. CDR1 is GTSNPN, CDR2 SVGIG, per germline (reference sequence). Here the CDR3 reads CAWRLAGHLETQYF. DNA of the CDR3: TGTGCCTGGAGACTAGCGGGGCACCTGGAGACCCAGTACTTC.

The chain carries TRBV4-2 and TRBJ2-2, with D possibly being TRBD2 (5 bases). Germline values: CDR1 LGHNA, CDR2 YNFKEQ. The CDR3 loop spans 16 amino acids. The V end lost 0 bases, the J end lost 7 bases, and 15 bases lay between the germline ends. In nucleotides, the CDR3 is TGTGCCAGCAGCCAAGAGGCGACGCGGGCGGGCGGGGAGCTGTTTTTT. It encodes CASSQEATRAGGELFF.

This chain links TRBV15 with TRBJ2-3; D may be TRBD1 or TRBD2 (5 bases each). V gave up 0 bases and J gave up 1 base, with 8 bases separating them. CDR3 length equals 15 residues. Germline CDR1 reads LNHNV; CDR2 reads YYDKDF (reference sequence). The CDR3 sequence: CATSRDLGGTDTQYF. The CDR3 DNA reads TGTGCCACCAGCAGAGATCTGGGGGGCACAGATACGCAGTATTTT.

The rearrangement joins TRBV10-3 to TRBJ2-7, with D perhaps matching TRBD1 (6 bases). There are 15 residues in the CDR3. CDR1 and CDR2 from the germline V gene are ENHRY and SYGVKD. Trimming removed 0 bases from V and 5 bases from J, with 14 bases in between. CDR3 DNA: TGTGCCATCAGTGAGTCGGGCAGGGGCTTCGACGAGCAGTACTTC. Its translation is CAISESGRGFDEQYF.

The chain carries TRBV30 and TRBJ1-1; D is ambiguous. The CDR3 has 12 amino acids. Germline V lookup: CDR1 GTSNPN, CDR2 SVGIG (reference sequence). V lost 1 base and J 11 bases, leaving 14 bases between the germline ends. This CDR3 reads CAWSEDSGGAFF. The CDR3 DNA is TGTGCCTGGAGTGAGGACTCTGGAGGGGCTTTCTTT.

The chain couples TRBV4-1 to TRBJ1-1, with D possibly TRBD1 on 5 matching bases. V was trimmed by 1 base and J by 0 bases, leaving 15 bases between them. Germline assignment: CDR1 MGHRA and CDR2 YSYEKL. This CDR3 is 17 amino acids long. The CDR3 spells CASSQVGRAGLNTEAFF. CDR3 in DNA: TGCGCCAGCAGCCAAGTTGGAAGGGCAGGGTTGAACACTGAAGCTTTCTTT.

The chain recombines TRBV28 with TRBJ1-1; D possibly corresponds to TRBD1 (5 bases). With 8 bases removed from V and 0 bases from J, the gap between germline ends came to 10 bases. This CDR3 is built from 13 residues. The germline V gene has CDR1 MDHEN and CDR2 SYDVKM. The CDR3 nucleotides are TGTGCCAGCCACGGGGGTTTGAACACTGAAGCTTTCTTT. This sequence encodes CASHGGLNTEAFF.

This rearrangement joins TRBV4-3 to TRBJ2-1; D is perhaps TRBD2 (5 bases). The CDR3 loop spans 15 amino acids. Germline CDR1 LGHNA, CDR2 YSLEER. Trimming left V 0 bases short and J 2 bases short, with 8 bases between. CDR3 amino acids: CASSQERTAYNEQFF. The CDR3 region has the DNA TGCGCCAGCAGCCAAGAGCGGACTGCCTACAATGAGCAGTTCTTC.

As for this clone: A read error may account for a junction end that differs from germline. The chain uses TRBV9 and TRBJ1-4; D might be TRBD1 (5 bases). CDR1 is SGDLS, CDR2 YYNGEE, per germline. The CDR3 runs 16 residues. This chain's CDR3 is CASSAPGPSTNEKLFF. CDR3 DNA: TGTGCCAGCAGCGCACCGGGGCCCTCAACTAATGAGAAACTGTTTTTT.

Written as DNA, the CDR3 is TGTGCCAGCAGCGTTCTCCGGGACCCTTGGGGCAATGAGCAGTTCTTC. Translating gives CASSVLRDPWGNEQFF. J is TRBJ2-1 and V is TRBV9, with D tentatively TRBD1 or TRBD2 (5 bases each). The V end lost 2 bases, the J end lost 6 bases, and 18 bases lay between the germline ends. Germline V gives CDR1 SGDLS, CDR2 YYNGEE. The CDR3 runs 16 residues.

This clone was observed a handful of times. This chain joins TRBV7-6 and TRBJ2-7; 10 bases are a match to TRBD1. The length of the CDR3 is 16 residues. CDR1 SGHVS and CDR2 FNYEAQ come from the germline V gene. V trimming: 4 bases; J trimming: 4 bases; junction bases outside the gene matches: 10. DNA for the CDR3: TGTGCCAGCAGCTCCCTCTCGGGGACAGGGGTTTACGAGCAGTACTTC. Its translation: CASSSLSGTGVYEQYF.

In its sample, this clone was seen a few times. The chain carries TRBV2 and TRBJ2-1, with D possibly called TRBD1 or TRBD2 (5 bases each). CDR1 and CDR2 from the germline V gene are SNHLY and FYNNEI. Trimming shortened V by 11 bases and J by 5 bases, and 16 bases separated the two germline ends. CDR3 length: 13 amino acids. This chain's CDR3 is CAGARGRNNEQFF. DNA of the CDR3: TGTGCCGGGGCGAGGGGCAGAAACAATGAGCAGTTCTTC.

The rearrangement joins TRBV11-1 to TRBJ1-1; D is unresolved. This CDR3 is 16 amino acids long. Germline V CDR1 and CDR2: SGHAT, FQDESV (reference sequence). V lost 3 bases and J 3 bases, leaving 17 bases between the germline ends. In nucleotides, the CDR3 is TGTGCCAGCAGCTTCGACCAGGTAGCAGAGGACACTGAAGCTTTCTTT. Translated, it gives CASSFDQVAEDTEAFF.

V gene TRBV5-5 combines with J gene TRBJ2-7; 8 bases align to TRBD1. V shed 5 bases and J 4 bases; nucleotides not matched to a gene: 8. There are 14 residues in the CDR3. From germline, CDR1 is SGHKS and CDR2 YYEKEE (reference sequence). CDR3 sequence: CASSTTGVIYEQYF. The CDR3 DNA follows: TGTGCCAGCAGTACGACAGGGGTCATATACGAGCAGTACTTC.

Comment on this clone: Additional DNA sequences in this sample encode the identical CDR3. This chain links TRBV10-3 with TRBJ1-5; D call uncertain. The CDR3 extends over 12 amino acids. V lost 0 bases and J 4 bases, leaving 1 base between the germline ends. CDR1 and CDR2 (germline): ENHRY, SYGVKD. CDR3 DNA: TGTGCCATCAGTGAGTCGAATCAGCCCCAGCATTTT. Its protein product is CAISESNQPQHF.

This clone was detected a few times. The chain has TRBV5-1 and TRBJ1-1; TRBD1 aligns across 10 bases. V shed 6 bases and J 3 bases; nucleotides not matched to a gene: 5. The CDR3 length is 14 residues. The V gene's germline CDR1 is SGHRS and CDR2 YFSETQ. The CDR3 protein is CASTTGGYHTEAFF. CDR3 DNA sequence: TGCGCCAGCACGACAGGGGGCTATCACACTGAAGCTTTCTTT.

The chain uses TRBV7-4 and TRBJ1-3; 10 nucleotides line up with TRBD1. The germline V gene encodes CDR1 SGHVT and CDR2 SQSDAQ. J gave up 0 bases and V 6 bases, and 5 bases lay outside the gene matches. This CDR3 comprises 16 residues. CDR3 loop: CASSSRDRGSGNTIYF. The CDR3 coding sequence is TGTGCCAGCAGTTCCCGGGACAGGGGCTCTGGAAACACCATATATTTT.

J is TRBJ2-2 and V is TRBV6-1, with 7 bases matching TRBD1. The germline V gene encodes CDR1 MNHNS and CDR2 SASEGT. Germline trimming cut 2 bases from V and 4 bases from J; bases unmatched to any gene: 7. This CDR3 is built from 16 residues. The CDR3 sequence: CASSESYRGATGELFF. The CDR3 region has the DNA TGTGCCAGCAGTGAATCCTACAGGGGAGCCACCGGGGAGCTGTTTTTT.

The CDR3: CASSSWTGGHEQYF. The CDR3 DNA is TGCGCCAGCAGCTCCTGGACAGGGGGCCACGAGCAGTACTTC. The V and J genes are TRBV5-1 and TRBJ2-7; 11 bases are a match to TRBD1. With V trimmed by 3 bases and J by 5 bases, 4 bases remained unmatched. CDR1 is SGHRS and CDR2 is YFSETQ in the germline V gene. The CDR3 runs to 14 residues.

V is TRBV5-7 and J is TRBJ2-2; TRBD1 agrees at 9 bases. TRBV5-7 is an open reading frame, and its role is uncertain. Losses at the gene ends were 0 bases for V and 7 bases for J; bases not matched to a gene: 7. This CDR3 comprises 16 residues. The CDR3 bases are TGTGCCAGCAGCTTGGAGGGGACAGGGTCGGTCGGGGAGCTGTTTTTT. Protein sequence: CASSLEGTGSVGELFF.